Listed here is a single TCR beta chain. Its cognate antigen has yet to be identified. Qualities for individual bases were not recorded, and no much larger clone is one base off. Sequencing of the TRB variable region was done with the immunoSEQ hsTCRB v3.0 assay at survey level resolution. The target sequencing depth for TRB was roughly 40,000-50,000 T-cell genomes per sample. TRB libraries were pooled and sequenced on an Illumina MiSeq using a v3 150-cycle kit. The original methods were these. Repertoire analysis ran in R within a reproducible Nextflow workflow covering QC, data transformation and analysis. LymphoSeq2, an R package for exploring AIRR-Seq data, was used to implement the custom analyses. Several samples that yielded fewer than 5000 total TRB sequences were excluded, so that approximately 200 HIV repertoires were analyzed. Of the roughly 180 retained HIV repertoires, approximately 60 were collected before and more than 120 after ART initiation. Each repertoire was downsampled to 5000 TRB nucleotide sequences, and summary statistics were averaged across 100 downsampling iterations. Only TRB sequences with CDR3 regions of at least seven amino acids were retained for analysis. Diversity was measured with a Shannon entropy-derived clonality score and the Gini coefficient. Repertoire networks linked the top 5000 CDR3 amino acid sequences whenever two sequences differed by an edit distance of one. For TRB CDR3 amino acid sequences, GLIPH2 was used to predict antigen specificity groups and MHC restriction. Known CMV, EBV, HIV or tissue antigen associations were flagged by matching CDR3 amino acid sequences against VDJdb and McPAS-TCR. Pre-ART, post-ART and control groups were compared with Wilcoxon signed-rank tests and Holm-Bonferroni correction. In its TCRdb copy, this immuneACCESS table keeps in-frame sequences only and misses some clones. Where compared with another copy, unresolved V genes explain less than half of these, and the others have no known cause. Clonal size and the V and J genes are those of that table, whereas D and trimming came from the DNA. Here the sample has 20,000 to 25,000 clones; over 80% occur a single time. The top ten hold around 20% of the sample.

CDR3 length: 12 amino acids, cysteine to phenylalanine. Only the CDR3 region is kept as DNA, spanning 36 bases read in frame from base 1. V loses 0 bases, J loses 4 bases, and the germline ends lie 6 bases apart. Via the germline V gene (reference sequence), CDR1 is GTSNPN and CDR2 SVGIG. Inclusion was restricted to participants for whom at least one PBMC sample before ART initiation and at least two post-ART samples were available. Every participant with HIV received treatment in the United States of America. Before DNA extraction, cryopreserved samples of roughly 0.9-11 million PBMC were thawed and then washed. At the time of the earliest PBMC sample, participants with HIV were aged between roughly 20 and 55 years. Per participant, PBMC samples came from 1-4 timepoints prior to ART initiation and 2-8 timepoints following ART initiation, for a median of 7 samples. Serial HIV viral load, CD4+ T-cell count, ART history and demographic data were obtained for every participant. A Qiagen kit on a QIAcube was used to extract genomic DNA from unsorted PBMC, with samples processed in batches of 12.

This record comes from a study of long-term antiretroviral therapy in people with HIV (dated by TCRdb to between 2021 and 2024). Looking at the study overall: The earliest samples were collected about a decade before the 2015 WHO recommendation for immediate ART, when ART was typically delayed until CD4 counts fell. This retrospective serial study examined whether starting ART and sustained HIV suppression were associated with changes in the composition and diversity of the TRB repertoire in peripheral blood. A total of some 210 cryopreserved PBMC samples were contributed to the cohort by 30 adults with confirmed HIV infection, with samples collected serially over a mean of approximately six years (range 1-12). Of the 30 or so participants with HIV, more than 10 were female. No cross-contamination during QIAcube processing was seen in test extractions of a monoclonal T-cell line run alongside about 33 polyclonal samples.

What the study reported, not specific to this receptor: Expanded TRB clones identified before ART initiation dominated the repertoire across all time points, though the dominance fluctuated and decreased in many PLHIV after ART. CDR3 length ranges in HIV repertoires were narrower than in controls, and network structure suggested an antigen-experienced repertoire with only a slight naive shift after ART. Because PBMC availability was limited, only the TCR beta chain was sequenced, with no alpha chain pairing. No data were available on ART adherence, viral resistance or therapy changes, limiting inferences about post-ART repertoire changes. Unsorted PBMC were profiled instead of sorted CD4+ and CD8+ T cells because pre-ART samples had limited cell numbers. Starting ART was linked to a significant rise in TRB diversity, yet even after long-term ART the diversity remained significantly lower than in transplant donor controls. Samples dated from the mid-2000s to the late 2010s, and the ART regimens used may be less effective than current ones.

Sample: unsorted PBMCs, taken 0.4 years after starting antiretroviral therapy. This sequence uses TRBV30 and TRBJ1-2, with the D segment identity uncertain. The TCR sequence derives from a man aged 50 to 60 with HIV. The sequenced DNA is TGTGCCTGGAGTGTACAGCGCTATGGCTACACCTTC. Its translation is CAWSVQRYGYTF.